This T cell receptor (beta chain) was obtained from a study of T cells after yellow fever vaccination (dated by TCRdb to the late 2010s). Study-wide context: The SMART-Seq v4 Ultra Low Input RNA kit was used to prepare libraries from fractions with low cell numbers. Two healthy male donors, one aged 18 to 29 and one aged 30 to 40 years, made up the cohort. To follow T-cell clones before and after both primary and booster YFV17D yellow fever vaccination, bulk TCR alpha and beta repertoires underwent longitudinal sequencing. Blood was collected at multiple timepoints before and after primary and secondary immunization, and bulk PBMC replicates and cell subsets were isolated. Results and caveats for the whole study, not just this receptor: The secondary T-cell response was found to be weaker but faster than the primary response, with a peak reached on day 5 rather than on day 15. Because only a couple of donors were included in the study, the extent to which the findings can be generalized is limited. Most clones expanded after primary vaccination (about 95% of CD4 and 88% of CD8) were re-detected after the booster, suggesting that broad memory maintenance occurred. A small fraction of clonotypes showed up in both the CD4 and CD8 compartments, probably as a result of convergent recombination. Because abundant contaminating clonotypes from the bulk population could be contained in FACS-sorted repertoires, computational filtering was required.

Sample treatment or condition, as interpreted from the label and publication: live attenuated yellow fever vaccine strain. PBMCs were isolated from peripheral blood using a standard Ficoll-Paque protocol. Dynabeads CD4 and CD8 positive selection kits were used to isolate the CD4 and CD8 T-cell fractions. TriZol was used to extract RNA from bulk PBMCs, CD4 and CD8 fractions, and dextramer-positive and dextramer-negative fractions. TCRdb records Illumina NovaSeq 6000 as the sequencer. Synthesis of TCR cDNA relied on 5'RACE template switching, a step that introduced a universal primer site along with unique molecular identifiers. cDNA synthesis was primed from both the TCR alpha and TCR beta constant segments. Two PCR steps were used to amplify libraries, with sample barcodes and sequencing adapters being added in the second step. Sequencing of libraries was performed on Illumina HiSeq 2500 (2x100 bp) or NovaSeq (2x150 bp). The study's processing was this. Reads were demultiplexed and collapsed into UMI consensus sequences with MIGEC, and V(D)J alignment was performed with MiXCR. Vaccine-responding clonotypes were defined with edgeR using replicate PBMC samples, requiring FDR below 0.01 and a log2 fold change above 5 up to day 15. Bulk clonotypes were assigned CD4 or CD8 identity according to which sequenced CD4 or CD8 repertoire held them at higher abundance. Using fastp trimming at Q25 and MiXCR clonotype assembly, TCRdb reanalyzed the public sequencing data and kept in-frame beta chains. Records with the same CDR3 protein are collapsed into one entry carrying the most frequent genes and DNA. TCRdb's processing, not the study's, gives the V and J calls here. This sample holds 280,000 or so distinct CDR3 sequences; approximately 10% were observed only once. The top ten clonotypes cover 3% to 3.5% of the sample.

This clonotype was counted many times. Its antigen is unknown. It has no much larger one-base neighbor in the sample; base qualities were not kept. V gives up 2 bases and J gives up 4 bases, and the segment between their germline ends measures 12 bases. Including cysteine and phenylalanine, the CDR3 has 14 amino acids. CDR3 DNA only is kept here, 42 bases in frame from base 1. CDR1 and CDR2, looked up from the germline V gene (reference sequence), are SGHNT and YYREEE. The sequence derives from a man between 18 and 35 years old who received the YFV17D yellow fever vaccine. Material: CD4+ T cells sorted from PBMCs, obtained 5 days after the yellow fever booster vaccination. The chain uses TRBV5-4 and TRBJ1-2; TRBD1 is a possible D gene, resting on 6 matching bases. In nucleotides, the sequence is TGTGCCAGCAGCTTAGCACAGGGATCCTATGGCTACACCTTC. It translates to CASSLAQGSYGYTF.